One sample yielded the 9 T cell receptor beta chains listed below, sequenced in a study of Ad26.COV2.S vaccination and SARS-CoV-2 variants. Stated treatment: about 20 received Ad26.COV2.S at low or high dose, single or two shots; about five received placebo; per-sample allocation not given. Vaccine and placebo recipients were sampled on day 63 after the first injection. Using immunoSEQ multiplex PCR, the repertoire was profiled, and TCRdb retains in-frame clones only, with some absent. The sample consists of about 680,000 clones, roughly 90% of them appearing once. The specimen comprised peripheral blood, sampled in a trial of Ad26.COV2.S vaccine versus placebo. The source of these receptors is a person between 18 and 59 years old who received the Ad26.COV2.S COVID-19 vaccine or a placebo.

The chain employs TRBV5-1 and TRBJ2-3; 7 bases align to TRBD1. V trimming: 0 bases; J trimming: 6 bases; junction bases outside the gene matches: 4. Germline CDR1 reads SGHRS; CDR2 reads YFSETQ. The length of the CDR3 is 14 residues. The DNA of the CDR3 is TGCGCCAGCAGCTTGGCGGACAGGCTTGATACGCAGTATTTT. As protein: CASSLADRLDTQYF.

The chain combines TRBV7-9 with TRBJ2-7, with D perhaps given as TRBD1 or TRBD2 (5 bases each). V was shortened by 0 bases and J by 0 bases, with 18 bases between the two germline ends. From germline, CDR1 is SEHNR and CDR2 FQNEAQ (reference sequence). This CDR3 spans 18 amino acids. CDR3 protein: CASSLADEGRTSSYEQYF. The CDR3, as DNA: TGTGCCAGCAGCTTAGCTGATGAGGGACGGACGAGCTCCTACGAGCAGTACTTC. Based on the CDR3 plus reference TRBV7-9 and TRBJ2-7, the full variable domain is DTGVSQNPRHKITKRGQNVTFRCDPISEHNRLYWYRQTLGQGPEFLTYFQNEAQLEKSRLLSDRFSAERPKGSFSTLEIQRTEQGDSAMYLCASSLADEGRTSSYEQYFGPGTRLTVT.

The V gene is TRBV7-2, the J gene TRBJ2-5; the D gene could be TRBD1 or TRBD2 (7 bases each). This CDR3 has 16 amino acids. Germline V gives CDR1 SGHTA, CDR2 FQGNSA. The V end lost 2 bases, the J end lost 5 bases, and 18 bases lay between the germline ends. The CDR3 coding sequence is TGTGCCAGCAGCTTATTCCCCCCAGGGGGGGGTGAGACCCAGTACTTC. Its translation: CASSLFPPGGGETQYF. Full variable domain (rest looked up from reference TRBV7-2 and TRBJ2-5): GAGVSQSPSNKVTEKGKDVELRCDPISGHTALYWYRQSLGQGLEFLIYFQGNSAPDKSGLPSDRFSAERTGGSVSTLTIQRTQQEDSAVYLCASSLFPPGGGETQYFGPGTRLLVL.

V and J are TRBV15 and TRBJ2-1; TRBD2 aligns across 7 bases. The V gene end was trimmed by 0 bases and the J gene end by 8 bases; junction bases not matched to a gene: 19. In germline, CDR1 is LNHNV, CDR2 YYDKDF (reference sequence). The CDR3 loop spans 19 amino acids. CDR3: CATSRDLGSGAIGTDEQFF. The CDR3 DNA follows: TGTGCCACCAGCAGAGATCTCGGCAGCGGGGCTATAGGTACGGATGAGCAGTTCTTC. Supplemented by reference TRBV15 and TRBJ2-1, the full variable domain reads DAMVIQNPRYQVTQFGKPVTLSCSQTLNHNVMYWYQQKSSQAPKLLFHYYDKDFNNEADTPDNFQSRRPNTSFCFLDIRSPGLGDTAMYLCATSRDLGSGAIGTDEQFFGPGTRLTVL.

This sequence joins TRBV21-1 and TRBJ1-1. TRBV21-1 represents a pseudogene. CDR3 length: 18 residues. The CDR3 reads CASSARGQVRLLNTEAFF. The CDR3 DNA is TGTGCCAGCAGCGCACGGGGGCAGGTGCGGCTTTTGAACACTGAAGCTTTCTTT.

The rearrangement uses TRBV15 and TRBJ2-5; a possible D gene is TRBD2 (6 bases). The germline V gene encodes CDR1 LNHNV and CDR2 YYDKDF (reference sequence). This CDR3 is built from 16 residues. The V end lost 3 bases, the J end lost 1 base, and 15 bases lay between the germline ends. This CDR3 is CATSRRRGRTQETQYF. DNA of the CDR3: TGTGCCACCAGCAGGCGACGGGGGAGGACCCAAGAGACCCAGTACTTC.

J is TRBJ2-5 and V is TRBV10-2; maybe TRBD1 (5 bases). Germline-derived CDR1 and CDR2 are WSHSY and SAAADI. This CDR3 has 16 amino acids. V lost 4 bases to trimming and J lost 1 base, with 16 bases between them. Written as DNA, the CDR3 is TGCGCCAGCAGTGGGTCGGCAGGGTTGCGCCAAGAGACCCAGTACTTC. The encoded protein is CASSGSAGLRQETQYF.

This clone is a singleton in its sample. V usage is TRBV6-5 and J usage is TRBJ2-7; 7 bases are shared with TRBD2. J gave up 3 bases and V 7 bases, and 6 bases lay outside the gene matches. Germline V CDR1 and CDR2: MNHEY, SVGAGI. The CDR3 contains 13 residues. The CDR3 sequence is CASMASGHYEQYF. DNA for the CDR3: TGTGCCAGCATGGCTAGCGGACACTACGAGCAGTACTTC.

The CDR3 loop is CASSSTGTGLYEQYF. The CDR3 DNA follows: TGCGCCAGCAGCTCTACCGGGACAGGGTTGTACGAGCAGTACTTC. The genes are TRBV5-1 and TRBJ2-7, with 9 bases fitting TRBD1. Germline CDR1 is SGHRS and CDR2 is YFSETQ. V lost 3 bases and J lost 4; bases outside the gene matches: 8. The CDR3 is 15 amino acids.